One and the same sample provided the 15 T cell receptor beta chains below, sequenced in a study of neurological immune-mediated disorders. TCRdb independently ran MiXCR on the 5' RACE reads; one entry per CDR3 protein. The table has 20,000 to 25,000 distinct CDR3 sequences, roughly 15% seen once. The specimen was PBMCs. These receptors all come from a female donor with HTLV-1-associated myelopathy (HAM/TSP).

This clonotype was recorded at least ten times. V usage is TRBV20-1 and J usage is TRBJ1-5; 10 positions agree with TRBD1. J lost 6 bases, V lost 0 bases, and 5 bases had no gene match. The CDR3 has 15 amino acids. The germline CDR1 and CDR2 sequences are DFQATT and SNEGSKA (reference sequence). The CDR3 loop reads CSARERTGGSQPQHF. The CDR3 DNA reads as TGCAGTGCTAGAGAAAGGACAGGGGGATCTCAGCCCCAGCATTTT.

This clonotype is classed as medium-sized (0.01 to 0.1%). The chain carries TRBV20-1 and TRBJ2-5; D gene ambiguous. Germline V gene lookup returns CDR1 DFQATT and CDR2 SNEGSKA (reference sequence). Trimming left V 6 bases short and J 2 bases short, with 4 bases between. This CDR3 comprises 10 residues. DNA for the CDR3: TGCAGTGCCCAACAAGAGACCCAGTACTTC. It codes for CSAQQETQYF.

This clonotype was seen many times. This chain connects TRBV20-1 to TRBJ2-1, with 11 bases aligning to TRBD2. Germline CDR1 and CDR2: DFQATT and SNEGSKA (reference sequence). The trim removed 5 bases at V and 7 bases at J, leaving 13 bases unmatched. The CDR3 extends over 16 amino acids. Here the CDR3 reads CSADRLAGSVGNEQFF. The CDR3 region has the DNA TGCAGTGCTGACCGACTAGCGGGGTCCGTTGGTAATGAGCAGTTCTTC.

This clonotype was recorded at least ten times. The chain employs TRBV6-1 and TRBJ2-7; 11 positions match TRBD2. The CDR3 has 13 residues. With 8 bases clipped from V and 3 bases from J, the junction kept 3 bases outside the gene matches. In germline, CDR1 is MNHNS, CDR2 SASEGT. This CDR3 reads CASGTSGYYEQYF. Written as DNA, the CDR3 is TGTGCCAGCGGGACTAGCGGCTACTACGAGCAGTACTTC.

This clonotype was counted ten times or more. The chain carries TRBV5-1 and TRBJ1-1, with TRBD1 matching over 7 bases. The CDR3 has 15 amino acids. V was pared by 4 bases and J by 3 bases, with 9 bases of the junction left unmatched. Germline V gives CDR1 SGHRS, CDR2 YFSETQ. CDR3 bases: TGCGCCAGCAGCCCAGGGGACAGTCGGGACACTGAAGCTTTCTTT. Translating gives CASSPGDSRDTEAFF.

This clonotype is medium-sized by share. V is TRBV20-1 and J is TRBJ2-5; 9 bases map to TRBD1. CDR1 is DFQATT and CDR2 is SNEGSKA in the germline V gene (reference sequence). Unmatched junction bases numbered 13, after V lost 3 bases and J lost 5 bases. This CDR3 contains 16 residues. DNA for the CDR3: TGCAGTGCTAGGGGACAGGGAAGGGGGTTTTGGGAGACCCAGTACTTC. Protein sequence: CSARGQGRGFWETQYF.

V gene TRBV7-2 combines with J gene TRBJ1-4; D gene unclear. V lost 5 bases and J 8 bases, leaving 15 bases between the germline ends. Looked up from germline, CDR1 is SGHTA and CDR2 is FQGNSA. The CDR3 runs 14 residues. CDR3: CASSPRVGGEKLFF. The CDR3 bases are TGTGCCAGCAGCCCGCGAGTGGGAGGCGAAAAACTGTTTTTT.

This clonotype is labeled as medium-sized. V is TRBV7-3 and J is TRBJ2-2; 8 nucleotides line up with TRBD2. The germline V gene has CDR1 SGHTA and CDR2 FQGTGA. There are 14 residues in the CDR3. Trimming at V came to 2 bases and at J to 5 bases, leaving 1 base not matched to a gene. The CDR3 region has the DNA TGTGCCAGCAGCTTAGCTAGCGGGACCGGGGAGCTGTTTTTT. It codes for CASSLASGTGELFF.

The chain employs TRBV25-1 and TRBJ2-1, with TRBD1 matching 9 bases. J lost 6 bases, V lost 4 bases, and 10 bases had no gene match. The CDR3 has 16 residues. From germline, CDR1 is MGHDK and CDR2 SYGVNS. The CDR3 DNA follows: TGTGCCAGCAGTGGAACTCCTGGACAGGGGTTCAATGAGCAGTTCTTC. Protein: CASSGTPGQGFNEQFF.

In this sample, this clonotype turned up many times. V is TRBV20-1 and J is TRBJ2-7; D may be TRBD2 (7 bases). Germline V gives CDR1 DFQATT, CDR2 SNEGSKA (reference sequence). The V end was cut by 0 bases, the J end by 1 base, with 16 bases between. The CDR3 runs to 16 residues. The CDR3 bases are TGCAGTGCTAGAGATGAGGGGGGGCCGAGTTCCTACGAGCAGTACTTC. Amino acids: CSARDEGGPSSYEQYF.

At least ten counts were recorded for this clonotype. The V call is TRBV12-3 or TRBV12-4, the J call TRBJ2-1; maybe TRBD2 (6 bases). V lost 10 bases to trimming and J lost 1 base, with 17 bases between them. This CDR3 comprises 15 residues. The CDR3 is CATGVEGRSYNEQFF. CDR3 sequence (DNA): TGTGCCACCGGCGTCGAGGGGAGGTCCTACAATGAGCAGTTCTTC.

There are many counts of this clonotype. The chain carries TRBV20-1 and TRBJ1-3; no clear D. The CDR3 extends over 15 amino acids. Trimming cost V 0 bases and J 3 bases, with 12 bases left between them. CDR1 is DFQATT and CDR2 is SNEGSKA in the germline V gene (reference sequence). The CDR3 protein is CSARDHSGVGNTIYF. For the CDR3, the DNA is TGCAGTGCTAGAGATCATTCTGGGGTTGGAAACACCATATATTTT.

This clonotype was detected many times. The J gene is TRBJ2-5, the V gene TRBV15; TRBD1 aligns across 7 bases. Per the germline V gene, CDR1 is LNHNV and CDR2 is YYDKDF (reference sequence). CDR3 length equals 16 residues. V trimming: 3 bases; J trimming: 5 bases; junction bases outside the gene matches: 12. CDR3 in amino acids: CATSSLLGGRRETQYF. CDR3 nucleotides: TGTGCCACCAGCAGCCTTTTAGGGGGCCGGAGGGAGACCCAGTACTTC.

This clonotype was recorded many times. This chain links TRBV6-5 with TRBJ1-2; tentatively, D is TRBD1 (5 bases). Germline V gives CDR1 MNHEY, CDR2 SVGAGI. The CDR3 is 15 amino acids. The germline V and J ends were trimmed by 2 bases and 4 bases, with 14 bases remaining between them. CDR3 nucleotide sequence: TGTGCCAGCAGTTACCAGCTATCTAGGGGCTATGGCTACACCTTC. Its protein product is CASSYQLSRGYGYTF.

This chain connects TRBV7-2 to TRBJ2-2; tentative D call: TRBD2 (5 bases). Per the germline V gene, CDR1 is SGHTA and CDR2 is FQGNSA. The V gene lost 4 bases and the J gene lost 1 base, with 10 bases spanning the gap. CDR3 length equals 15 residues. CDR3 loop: CASSSGLLNTGELFF. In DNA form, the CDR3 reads TGTGCCAGCAGCTCCGGACTTTTGAACACCGGGGAGCTGTTTTTT.